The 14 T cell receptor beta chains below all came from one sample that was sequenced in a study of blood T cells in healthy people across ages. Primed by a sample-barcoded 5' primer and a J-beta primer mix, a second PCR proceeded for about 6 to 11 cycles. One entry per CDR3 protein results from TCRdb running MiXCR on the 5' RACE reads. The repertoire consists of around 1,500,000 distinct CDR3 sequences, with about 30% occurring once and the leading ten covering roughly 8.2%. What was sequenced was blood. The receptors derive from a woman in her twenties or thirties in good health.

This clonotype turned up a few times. CDR3 DNA sequence: TGCAGTGCGGGGCAGGGGGATGGCTACACCTTC. Translating gives CSAGQGDGYTF. This chain connects TRBV20-1 to TRBJ1-2, with 7 bases lining up with TRBD1. Germline CDR1 is DFQATT and CDR2 is SNEGSKA (reference sequence). The CDR3 extends over 11 amino acids. Losses at the gene ends were 6 bases for V and 6 bases for J; bases not matched to a gene: 4.

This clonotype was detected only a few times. The chain's CDR3 is CASSVGLQTSSTDTQYF. The CDR3 DNA follows: TGTGCCAGCAGCGTGGGACTCCAGACTTCTAGCACAGATACGCAGTATTTT. The rearrangement links TRBV9 to TRBJ2-3; possibly TRBD2 for D (6 bases). This CDR3 region has 17 residues. V lost 2 bases and J lost 0, with 16 bases in between. Germline CDR1 SGDLS, CDR2 YYNGEE. Together with reference TRBV9 and TRBJ2-3, the CDR3 gives the full variable domain: DSGVTQTPKHLITATGQRVTLRCSPRSGDLSVYWYQQSLDQGLQFLIQYYNGEERAKGNILERFSAQQFPDLHSELNLSSLELGDSALYFCASSVGLQTSSTDTQYFGPGTRLTVL.

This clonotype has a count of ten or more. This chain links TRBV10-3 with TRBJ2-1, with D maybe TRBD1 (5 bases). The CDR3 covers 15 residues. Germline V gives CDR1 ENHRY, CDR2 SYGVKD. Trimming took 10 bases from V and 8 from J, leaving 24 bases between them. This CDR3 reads CATKFTGHAGDEQFF. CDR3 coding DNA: TGTGCCACAAAATTTACAGGACACGCTGGCGATGAGCAGTTCTTC.

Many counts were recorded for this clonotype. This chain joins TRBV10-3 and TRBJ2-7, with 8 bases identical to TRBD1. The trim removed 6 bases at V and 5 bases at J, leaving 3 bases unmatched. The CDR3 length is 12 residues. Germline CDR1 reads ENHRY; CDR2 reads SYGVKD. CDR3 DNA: TGTGCCATCAGCCAGGGGGCGGACGAGCAGTACTTC. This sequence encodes CAISQGADEQYF.

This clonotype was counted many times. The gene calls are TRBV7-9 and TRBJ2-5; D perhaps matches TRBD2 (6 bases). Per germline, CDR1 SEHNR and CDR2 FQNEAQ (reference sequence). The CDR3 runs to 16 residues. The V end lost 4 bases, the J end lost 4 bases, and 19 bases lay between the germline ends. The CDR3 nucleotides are TGTGCCAGCAGCTCTCCCTCGGGGGTCGGTCCAGAGACCCAGTACTTC. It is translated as CASSSPSGVGPETQYF.

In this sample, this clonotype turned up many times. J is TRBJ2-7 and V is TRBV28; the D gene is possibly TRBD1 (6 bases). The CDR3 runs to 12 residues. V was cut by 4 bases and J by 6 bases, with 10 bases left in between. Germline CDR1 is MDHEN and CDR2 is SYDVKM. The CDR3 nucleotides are TGTGCCAGCAGTTATACAGGGTTCGAGCAGTACTTC. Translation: CASSYTGFEQYF.

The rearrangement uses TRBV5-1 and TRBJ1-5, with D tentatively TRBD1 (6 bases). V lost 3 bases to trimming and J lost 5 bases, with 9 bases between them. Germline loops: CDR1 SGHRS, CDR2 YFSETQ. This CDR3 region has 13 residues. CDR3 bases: TGCGCCAGCAGCTGGGGGGCCGATCAGCCCCAGCATTTT. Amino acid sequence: CASSWGADQPQHF.

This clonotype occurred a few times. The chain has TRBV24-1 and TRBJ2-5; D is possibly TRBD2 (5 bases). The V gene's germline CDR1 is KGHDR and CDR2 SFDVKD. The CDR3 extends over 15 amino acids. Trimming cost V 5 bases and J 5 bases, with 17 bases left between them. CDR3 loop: CATSAGGLQEETQYF. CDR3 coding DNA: TGTGCCACCAGTGCGGGCGGGCTGCAAGAGGAGACCCAGTACTTC.

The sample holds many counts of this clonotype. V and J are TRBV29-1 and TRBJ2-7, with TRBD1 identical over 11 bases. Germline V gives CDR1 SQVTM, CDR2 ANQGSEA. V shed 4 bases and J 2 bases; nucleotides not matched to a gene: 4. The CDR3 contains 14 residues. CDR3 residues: CSVVAGQGAYEQYF. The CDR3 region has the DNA TGCAGCGTTGTGGCGGGACAGGGGGCCTACGAGCAGTACTTC.

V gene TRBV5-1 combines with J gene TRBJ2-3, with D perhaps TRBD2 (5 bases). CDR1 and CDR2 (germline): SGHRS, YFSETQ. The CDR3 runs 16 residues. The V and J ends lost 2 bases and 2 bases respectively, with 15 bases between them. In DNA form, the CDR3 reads TGCGCCAGCAGCTTTGGAGATAGGGAGCCCACAGATACGCAGTATTTT. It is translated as CASSFGDREPTDTQYF.

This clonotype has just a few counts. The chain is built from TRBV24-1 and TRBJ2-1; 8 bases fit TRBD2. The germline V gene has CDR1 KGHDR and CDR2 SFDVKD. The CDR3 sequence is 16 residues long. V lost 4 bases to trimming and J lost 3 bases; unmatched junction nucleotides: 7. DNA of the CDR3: TGTGCCACCAGTGACACTACTAGCGGCGACTACAATGAGCAGTTCTTC. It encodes CATSDTTSGDYNEQFF.

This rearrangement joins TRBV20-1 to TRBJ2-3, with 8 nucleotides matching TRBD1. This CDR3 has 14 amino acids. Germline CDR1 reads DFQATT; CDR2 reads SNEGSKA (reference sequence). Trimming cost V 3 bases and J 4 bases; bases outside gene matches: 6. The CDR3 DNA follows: TGCAGTGCTAGTTACAGGGGGACCTCAGATACGCAGTATTTT. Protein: CSASYRGTSDTQYF.

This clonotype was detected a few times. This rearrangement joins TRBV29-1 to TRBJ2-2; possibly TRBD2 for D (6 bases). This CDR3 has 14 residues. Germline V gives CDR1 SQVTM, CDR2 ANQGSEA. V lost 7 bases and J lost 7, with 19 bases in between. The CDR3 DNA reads TGCAGCGGCGAGGTTAGCGGAGGCGACGGGGAGCTGTTTTTT. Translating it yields CSGEVSGGDGELFF.

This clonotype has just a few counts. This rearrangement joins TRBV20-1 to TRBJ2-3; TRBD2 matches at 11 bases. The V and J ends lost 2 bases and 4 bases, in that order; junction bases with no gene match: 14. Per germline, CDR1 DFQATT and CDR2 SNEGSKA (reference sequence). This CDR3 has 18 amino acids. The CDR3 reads CSARLTSGSLSRADTQYF. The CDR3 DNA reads TGCAGTGCTAGATTAACTAGCGGGAGCCTGAGTCGTGCAGATACGCAGTATTTT.